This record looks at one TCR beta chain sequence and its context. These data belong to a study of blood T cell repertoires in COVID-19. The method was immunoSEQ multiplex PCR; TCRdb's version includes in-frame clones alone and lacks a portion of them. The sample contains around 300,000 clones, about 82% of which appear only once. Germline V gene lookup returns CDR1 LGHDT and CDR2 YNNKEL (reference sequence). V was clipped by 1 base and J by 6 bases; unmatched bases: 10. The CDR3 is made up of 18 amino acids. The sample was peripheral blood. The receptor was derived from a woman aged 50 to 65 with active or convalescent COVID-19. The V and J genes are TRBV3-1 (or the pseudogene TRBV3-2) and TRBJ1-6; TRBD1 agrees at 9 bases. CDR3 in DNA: TGTGCCAGCAGCCAAGGCCTCTACAGGGGGCAAGGTAATTCACCCCTCCACTTT. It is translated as CASSQGLYRGQGNSPLHF.